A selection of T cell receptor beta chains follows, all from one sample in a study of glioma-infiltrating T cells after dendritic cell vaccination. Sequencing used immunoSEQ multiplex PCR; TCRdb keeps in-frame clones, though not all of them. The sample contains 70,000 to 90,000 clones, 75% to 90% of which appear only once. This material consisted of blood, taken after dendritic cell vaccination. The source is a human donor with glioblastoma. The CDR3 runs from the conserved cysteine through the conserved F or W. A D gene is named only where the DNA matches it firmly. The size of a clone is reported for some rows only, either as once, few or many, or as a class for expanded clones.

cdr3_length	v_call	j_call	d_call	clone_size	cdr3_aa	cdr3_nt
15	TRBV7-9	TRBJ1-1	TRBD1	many	CASSSGTDENTEAFF	TGTGCCAGCAGCTCCGGGACAGATGAGAACACTGAAGCTTTCTTT
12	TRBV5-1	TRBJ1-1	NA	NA	CASGEGRAEAFF	TGCGCCAGCGGCGAGGGAAGAGCTGAAGCTTTCTTT
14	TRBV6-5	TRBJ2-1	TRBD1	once	CAIRGTGTVDEQFF	TGTGCCATCAGAGGGACAGGGACTGTAGATGAGCAGTTCTTC
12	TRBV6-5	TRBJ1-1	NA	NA	CASSSGYTEAFF	TGTGCCAGCAGTTCGGGGTACACTGAAGCTTTCTTT
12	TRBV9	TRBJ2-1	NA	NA	CASSVGRNEQFF	TGTGCCAGCAGCGTTGGCAGGAATGAGCAGTTCTTC
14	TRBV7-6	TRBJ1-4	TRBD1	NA	CASSLDQGGEKLFF	TGTGCCAGCAGCTTAGACCAGGGGGGTGAAAAACTGTTTTTT
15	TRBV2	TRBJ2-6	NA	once	CASSENRAGANVLTF	TGTGCCAGCAGTGAAAACAGGGCTGGGGCCAACGTCCTGACTTTC
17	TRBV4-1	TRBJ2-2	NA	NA	CASSYNRAPSNTGELFF	TGCGCCAGCAGCTACAACAGGGCTCCCTCGAACACCGGGGAGCTGTTTTTT
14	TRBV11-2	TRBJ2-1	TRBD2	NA	CASSLSGGNNEQFF	TGTGCCAGCAGTCTCAGCGGGGGAAACAATGAGCAGTTCTTC
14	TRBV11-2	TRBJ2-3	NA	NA	CASRTTRSTDTQYF	TGTGCCAGCAGAACCACTAGGAGTACAGATACGCAGTATTTT
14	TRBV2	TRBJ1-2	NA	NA	CASSVLERLGGYTF	TGTGCCAGCAGTGTCTTGGAGCGGCTCGGTGGCTACACCTTC
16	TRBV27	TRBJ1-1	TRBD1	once	CASRPGTGDGWTEAFF	TGTGCCAGCAGGCCTGGGACAGGGGATGGGTGGACTGAAGCTTTCTTT
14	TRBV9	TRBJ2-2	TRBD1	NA	CASSVTGGTGELFF	TGTGCCAGCAGCGTAACAGGGGGAACCGGGGAGCTGTTTTTT
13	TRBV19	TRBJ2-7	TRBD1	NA	CASSDRDVYEQYF	TGTGCCAGTAGCGACAGGGATGTCTACGAGCAGTACTTC
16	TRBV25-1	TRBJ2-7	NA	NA	CASSGPVMLPSYEQYF	TGTGCCAGCAGTGGCCCCGTAATGCTACCTTCCTACGAGCAGTACTTC
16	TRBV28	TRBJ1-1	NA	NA	CASSLSRRGGDTEAFF	TGTGCCAGCAGTTTATCCCGGCGGGGAGGGGACACTGAAGCTTTCTTT
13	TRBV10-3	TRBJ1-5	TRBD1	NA	CAATGGAGQPQHF	TGTGCCGCCACAGGGGGAGCGGGGCAGCCCCAGCATTTT
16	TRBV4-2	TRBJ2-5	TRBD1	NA	CASSRTGDSSHPAQYF	TGTGCCAGCAGCCGGACCGGGGACAGCTCACACCCGGCCCAGTACTTC
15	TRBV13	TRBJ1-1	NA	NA	CASRPSSPRDTEAFF	TGTGCCAGCAGACCCTCTTCCCCGAGGGACACTGAAGCTTTCTTT
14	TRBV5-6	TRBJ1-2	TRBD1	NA	CASLPGQGYAGYTF	TGTGCCAGCCTTCCGGGACAGGGATACGCTGGCTACACCTTC
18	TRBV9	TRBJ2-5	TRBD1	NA	CASSQTTGTGGSRAAQYF	TGTGCCAGCAGCCAGACCACGGGGACAGGGGGTTCCAGGGCCGCCCAGTACTTC
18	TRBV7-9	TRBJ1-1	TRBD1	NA	CASSARQGVALVNTEAFF	TGTGCCAGCAGCGCTCGACAGGGAGTCGCGCTGGTCAACACTGAAGCTTTCTTT
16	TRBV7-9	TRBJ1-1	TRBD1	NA	CASSGDREGKGTEAFF	TGTGCCAGCAGCGGCGACAGGGAAGGAAAGGGCACTGAAGCTTTCTTT
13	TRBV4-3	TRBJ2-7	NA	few	CASSQDADYEQYF	TGCGCCAGCAGCCAAGATGCGGATTACGAGCAGTACTTC
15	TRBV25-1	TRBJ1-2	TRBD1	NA	CASSETGSEVYGYTF	TGTGCCAGCAGCGAGACAGGGAGCGAGGTCTATGGCTACACCTTC
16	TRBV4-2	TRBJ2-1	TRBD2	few	CASSQDGTSGFNEQFF	TGTGCCAGCAGCCAAGATGGGACTAGCGGGTTCAATGAGCAGTTCTTC
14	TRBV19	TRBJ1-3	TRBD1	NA	CASSMGQGSDTIYF	TGTGCCAGTAGCATGGGACAGGGGAGTGACACCATATATTTT
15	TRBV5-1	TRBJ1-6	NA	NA	CASSPPGSYNSPLHF	TGCGCCAGCAGCCCTCCGGGGAGCTATAATTCACCCCTCCACTTT
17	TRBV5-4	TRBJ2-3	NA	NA	CASSRGSTGLSTDTQYF	TGTGCCAGCAGCCGGGGATCGACAGGCCTGAGCACAGATACGCAGTATTTT
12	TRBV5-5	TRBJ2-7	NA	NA	CASSLPENWQYF	TGTGCCAGCAGCTTGCCTGAGAATTGGCAGTACTTC
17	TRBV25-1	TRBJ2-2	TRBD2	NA	CASSDSRGLADTGELFF	TGTGCCAGCAGTGACTCGAGGGGACTAGCGGACACCGGGGAGCTGTTTTTT
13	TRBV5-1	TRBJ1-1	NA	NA	CASSQGLNTEAFF	TGCGCCAGCAGCCAGGGGCTAAACACTGAAGCTTTCTTT
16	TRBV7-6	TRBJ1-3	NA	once	CASSLGTGRSGNTIYF	TGTGCCAGCAGCTTAGGGACGGGAAGATCTGGAAACACCATATATTTT
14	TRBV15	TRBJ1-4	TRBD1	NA	CATSKGQGGEKLFF	TGTGCCACCAGCAAAGGACAGGGGGGAGAAAAACTGTTTTTT
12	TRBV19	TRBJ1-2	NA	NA	CASTGVGGGYTF	TGTGCCAGTACTGGGGTTGGAGGGGGCTACACCTTC
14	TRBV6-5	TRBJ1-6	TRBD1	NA	CASSYGTGDIPLHF	TGTGCCAGCAGTTACGGGACAGGGGATATCCCCCTCCACTTT
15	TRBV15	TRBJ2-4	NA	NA	CATSRGFQQKNIQYF	TGTGCCACCAGCAGAGGATTCCAACAGAAAAACATTCAGTACTTC
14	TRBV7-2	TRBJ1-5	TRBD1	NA	CASSLDRGTQPQHF	TGTGCCAGCAGCCTGGACAGGGGGACTCAGCCCCAGCATTTT
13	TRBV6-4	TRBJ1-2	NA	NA	CASSGDQGLGYTF	TGTGCCAGCAGTGGAGATCAGGGATTGGGCTACACCTTC
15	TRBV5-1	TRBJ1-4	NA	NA	CASSTGAGDYEKLFF	TGCGCCAGCAGCACCGGGGCAGGGGATTATGAAAAACTGTTTTTT
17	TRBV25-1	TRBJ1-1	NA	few	CASSEYNPGALNTEAFF	TGTGCCAGCAGTGAATATAACCCAGGGGCGTTGAACACTGAAGCTTTCTTT
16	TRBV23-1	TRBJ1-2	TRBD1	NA	CASTPGQGAISYGYTF	TGCGCCAGCACTCCAGGACAGGGGGCCATATCCTATGGCTACACCTTC
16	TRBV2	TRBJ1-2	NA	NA	CASTQSVGQGLYGYTF	TGTGCCAGCACTCAGAGTGTGGGGCAGGGGCTCTATGGCTACACCTTC
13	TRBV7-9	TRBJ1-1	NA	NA	CASSLVGSAEAFF	TGTGCCAGCAGCTTAGTAGGGAGCGCTGAAGCTTTCTTT
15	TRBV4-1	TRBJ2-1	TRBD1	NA	CASSQTLGQGDEQFF	TGCGCCAGCAGCCAAACTTTGGGACAGGGGGATGAGCAGTTCTTC
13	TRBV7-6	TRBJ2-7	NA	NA	CASSGTGRNEQYF	TGTGCCAGCAGCGGGACTGGTAGGAACGAGCAGTACTTC
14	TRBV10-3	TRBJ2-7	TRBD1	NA	CAIGEGQDLREQYF	TGTGCCATCGGGGAAGGACAGGACCTCCGCGAGCAGTACTTC
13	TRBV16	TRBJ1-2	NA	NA	CASSQSPDYGYTF	TGTGCCAGCAGCCAATCCCCAGACTATGGCTACACCTTC
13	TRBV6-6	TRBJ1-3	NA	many	CASSRYSGNTIYF	TGTGCCAGCAGTCGTTACTCTGGAAACACCATATATTTT
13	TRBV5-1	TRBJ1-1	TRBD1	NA	CASSLLAGGEAFF	TGCGCCAGCAGCTTGTTGGCAGGGGGCGAAGCTTTCTTT
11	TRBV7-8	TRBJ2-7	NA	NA	CASSSQYEQYF	TGTGCCAGCAGCTCCCAATACGAGCAGTACTTC
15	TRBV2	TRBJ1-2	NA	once	CASSEVPTAVYGYTF	TGTGCCAGCAGTGAAGTCCCAACAGCCGTCTATGGCTACACCTTC
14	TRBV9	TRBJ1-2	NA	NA	CASSVFVSGSGYTF	TGTGCCAGCAGCGTTTTTGTAAGCGGGAGCGGCTACACCTTC
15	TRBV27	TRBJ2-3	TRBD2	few	CASSGLAGNTDTQYF	TGTGCCAGCAGCGGACTAGCGGGGAACACAGATACGCAGTATTTT
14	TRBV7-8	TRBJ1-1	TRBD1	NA	CASSPQGDRGEAFF	TGTGCCAGCAGCCCCCAAGGGGACAGGGGTGAAGCTTTCTTT
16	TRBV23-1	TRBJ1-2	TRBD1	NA	CASSQSVRDRNYGYTF	TGCGCCAGCAGTCAATCAGTCAGGGACAGGAACTATGGCTACACCTTC
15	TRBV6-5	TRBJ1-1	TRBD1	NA	CASSPYRQGNTEAFF	TGTGCCAGCAGTCCCTATCGACAGGGGAACACTGAAGCTTTCTTT
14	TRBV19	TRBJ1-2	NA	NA	CASRNTEFGYGYTF	TGTGCCAGTAGAAACACGGAGTTCGGCTATGGCTACACCTTC
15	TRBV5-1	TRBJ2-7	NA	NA	CASSLYSGVAYEQYF	TGCGCCAGCAGCTTGTATTCGGGGGTAGCCTACGAGCAGTACTTC